The clone carrying this T cell receptor (beta chain) was seen ten or more times. What it binds is not known. These data are taken from a study of CD8 T cells in ankylosing spondylitis. Overall study findings and caveats: A motif of 7 or 8 highly homologous TCR beta variants was seen as apparently characteristic of ankylosing spondylitis blood. Reactive arthritis synovial fluid and blood were previously reported to contain some motif variants. Reportedly, disease-linked clones are significantly enriched in ankylosing spondylitis patients' matched synovial fluid.

V was pared by 5 bases and J by 9 bases, with 19 bases between. The CDR3 loop spans 13 amino acids. Germline V gene lookup returns CDR1 DFQATT and CDR2 SNEGSKA (reference sequence). Quantitative 5'-RACE with molecular barcodes was used to make the TCR beta libraries. TCRdb reprocessed the 5' RACE reads with MiXCR, giving one entry per CDR3 protein. The table lists some 140,000 distinct CDR3 sequences, 5.5% to 7.5% of them singletons. The gene calls are TRBV20-1 and TRBJ1-1; D unresolved. The receptor comes from a female donor with ankylosing spondylitis or in good health (not recorded which). Sample: blood, either unsorted or a sorted T cell fraction (not recorded which). The CDR3 is CSAYTVPGGKAFF. The CDR3, as DNA: TGCAGTGCTTATACCGTTCCCGGTGGCAAAGCTTTCTTT.